A selection of T cell receptor beta chains follows, all from one sample in a study of T cells after yellow fever vaccination. Using its own MiXCR run on the 5' RACE reads, TCRdb lists one record per CDR3 protein. This sample has approximately 450,000 distinct CDR3 sequences, with 18% found just once. The sample in question was PBMCs, obtained before the yellow fever booster vaccination. Every receptor here comes from a young man who received the YFV17D yellow fever vaccine. CDR3s include the opening cysteine and the closing phenylalanine or tryptophan. Each record gives: V gene, CDR3 length, J gene, clone size, D gene, CDR3 protein, CDR3 DNA. The D gene is left open where the match is weak. Clone size is given for some rows only: seen once, a few or many times, or a class if the clone is expanded.

>TRBV7-3|15|TRBJ2-2|-|TRBD1
CASSSGGRVTGELFF
TGTGCCAGCAGCTCAGGGGGTCGGGTCACCGGGGAGCTGTTTTTT
>TRBV4-3|17|TRBJ1-1|-|-
CASSQDPSDRLNTEAFF
TGCGCCAGCAGCCAAGATCCCTCCGACAGGCTGAACACTGAAGCTTTCTTT
>TRBV4-1|13|TRBJ1-2|medium-sized|TRBD1
CASSRDRGDGYTF
TGCGCCAGCAGCCGCGACAGGGGTGACGGCTACACCTTC
>TRBV20-1|14|TRBJ1-1|few|-
CSASRGEGYTEAFF
TGCAGTGCTAGCCGCGGGGAAGGCTACACTGAAGCTTTCTTT
>TRBV7-8|18|TRBJ2-3|few|-
CASSLGADAGTLRGTQYF
TGTGCCAGCAGCTTAGGAGCCGATGCCGGGACCCTCAGGGGTACGCAGTATTTT
>TRBV12-3/TRBV12-4|13|TRBJ1-5|-|-
CASPRGGLQPQHF
TGTGCCAGTCCCCGTGGGGGGCTTCAGCCCCAGCATTTT
>TRBV7-8|16|TRBJ2-2|few|TRBD2
CASSTPSGGDLGELFF
TGTGCCAGCAGCACTCCTAGCGGGGGGGACTTAGGGGAGCTGTTTTTT
>TRBV20-1|14|TRBJ2-7|-|TRBD2
CSASRSGGAYEQYF
TGCAGTGCTAGTAGAAGCGGGGGGGCCTACGAGCAGTACTTC
>TRBV6-2/TRBV6-3|13|TRBJ2-7|-|-
CASSYPEKYEQYF
TGTGCCAGCAGTTACCCGGAGAAATACGAGCAGTACTTC
>TRBV7-2|16|TRBJ2-5|few|TRBD2
CASRSTGTSTQETQYF
TGTGCCAGCAGGTCCACCGGGACTAGCACTCAAGAGACCCAGTACTTC
>TRBV20-1|13|TRBJ2-3|-|-
CSARWGAGDTQYF
TGCAGTGCTAGATGGGGGGCCGGAGATACGCAGTATTTT
>TRBV6-6|16|TRBJ2-3|many|TRBD1
CASSLGQGIRTDTQYF
TGTGCCAGCAGCCTTGGACAGGGGATTCGCACAGATACGCAGTATTTT
>TRBV19|13|TRBJ2-6|few|-
CASKQAGANVLTF
TGTGCCAGTAAGCAGGCTGGGGCCAACGTCCTGACTTTC
>TRBV5-1|17|TRBJ2-5|few|-
CASSLDVSAGWLETQYF
TGCGCCAGCAGCTTAGACGTATCGGCAGGGTGGTTGGAGACCCAGTACTTC
>TRBV24-1|13|TRBJ2-5|few|TRBD1
CATAGTAQETQYF
TGTGCCACCGCAGGGACAGCCCAAGAGACCCAGTACTTC
>TRBV19|13|TRBJ1-5|-|-
CASRVDRDQPQHF
TGTGCCAGTAGGGTGGATCGCGATCAGCCCCAGCATTTT
>TRBV20-1|15|TRBJ2-3|-|TRBD2
CSAPRTSGGADTQYF
TGCAGTGCTCCTCGGACTAGCGGGGGGGCAGATACGCAGTATTTT
>TRBV2|12|TRBJ2-7|-|-
CASSQDIYEQYF
TGTGCCAGCAGCCAAGACATCTACGAGCAGTACTTC
>TRBV9|14|TRBJ2-2|few|-
CASSPNRGSGELFF
TGTGCCAGCAGCCCGAATAGAGGGTCCGGGGAGCTGTTTTTT
>TRBV5-1|12|TRBJ1-1|many|TRBD1
CASSLDRGGAFF
TGCGCCAGCAGCTTGGACAGGGGAGGCGCTTTCTTT
>TRBV5-1|15|TRBJ2-3|few|-
CASSSTRGWTDTQYF
TGCGCCAGCAGCTCCACTCGGGGCTGGACAGATACGCAGTATTTT
>TRBV20-1|14|TRBJ2-1|-|-
CSAREGQDFNEQFF
TGCAGTGCTAGAGAGGGGCAGGATTTCAATGAGCAGTTCTTC
>TRBV6-5|14|TRBJ1-5|few|TRBD1
CASSYGQGDWPQHF
TGTGCCAGCAGTTACGGTCAGGGGGATTGGCCCCAGCATTTT
>TRBV7-2|14|TRBJ2-5|few|TRBD2
CASSDGGGPETQYF
TGTGCCAGCAGCGACGGGGGAGGGCCAGAGACCCAGTACTTC
>TRBV6-2/TRBV6-3|12|TRBJ1-1|few|-
CASRQGNIEAFF
TGTGCCAGCAGGCAGGGGAACATTGAAGCTTTCTTT
>TRBV6-4|12|TRBJ2-1|many|TRBD1
CASSNRGDEQFF
TGTGCCAGCAGCAACAGGGGAGATGAGCAGTTCTTC
>TRBV5-5|16|TRBJ1-4|-|-
CASSFGALGGGEKLFF
TGTGCCAGCAGCTTTGGGGCGCTTGGAGGCGGTGAAAAACTGTTTTTT
>TRBV7-9|12|TRBJ2-7|few|-
CASSGISGEQYF
TGTGCCAGCAGCGGGATTTCAGGGGAGCAGTACTTC
>TRBV4-3|13|TRBJ1-1|few|-
CASSQDPGYEAFF
TGCGCCAGCAGCCAAGATCCAGGGTATGAAGCTTTCTTT
>TRBV6-2/TRBV6-3|15|TRBJ2-1|-|-
CASSSLRLTPYEQFF
TGTGCCAGCAGTTCCCTTCGCCTCACCCCATATGAGCAGTTCTTC
>TRBV7-9|14|TRBJ1-2|few|TRBD1
CASRGTQGAGGYTF
TGTGCCAGCAGGGGTACACAGGGGGCAGGAGGCTACACCTTC
>TRBV5-6|18|TRBJ1-1|-|-
CASRKRVGARPLNTEAFF
TGTGCCAGTCGAAAAAGAGTCGGCGCAAGGCCCCTGAACACTGAAGCTTTCTTT
>TRBV5-1|12|TRBJ2-7|-|TRBD1
CASGTGGYEQYF
TGCGCCAGCGGGACAGGGGGCTACGAGCAGTACTTC
>TRBV5-4|17|TRBJ1-2|-|TRBD1
CASSLGQGAQNNYGYTF
TGTGCCAGCAGCCTGGGACAGGGGGCGCAGAATAACTATGGCTACACCTTC
>TRBV12-3/TRBV12-4|14|TRBJ2-3|-|-
CASSFQSSTDTQYF
TGTGCCAGCAGTTTCCAGAGTAGCACAGATACGCAGTATTTT
>TRBV2|11|TRBJ1-2|few|-
CASSRDAWYTF
TGTGCCAGCAGTCGGGACGCGTGGTACACCTTC
>TRBV10-3|14|TRBJ2-7|-|-
CAISEPGYRDEQYF
TGTGCCATCAGTGAGCCGGGGTATCGGGACGAGCAGTACTTC
>TRBV7-9|14|TRBJ1-2|-|TRBD1
CASSFGQGSYGYTF
TGTGCCAGCAGCTTCGGACAGGGATCCTACGGCTACACCTTC
>TRBV5-1|17|TRBJ2-2|-|TRBD1
CASSLGQGNAVAGELFF
TGCGCCAGCAGCTTGGGACAGGGTAATGCGGTGGCCGGGGAGCTGTTTTTT
>TRBV19|13|TRBJ1-5|once|-
CASSSTHNQPQHF
TGTGCCAGTAGTTCGACCCACAATCAGCCCCAGCATTTT
>TRBV4-1|17|TRBJ2-3|-|TRBD1
CASSQEGRTGDTDTQYF
TGCGCCAGCAGCCAGGAGGGGAGGACAGGGGATACAGATACGCAGTATTTT
>TRBV10-3|13|TRBJ1-2|-|-
CAISSGPEGGYTF
TGTGCCATCAGTTCGGGTCCTGAGGGTGGCTACACCTTC
>TRBV7-9|14|TRBJ1-1|many|-
CASSLGQANTEAFF
TGTGCCAGCAGCTTAGGACAGGCTAACACTGAAGCTTTCTTT
>TRBV20-1|12|TRBJ2-1|-|TRBD1
CSAPDRANEQFF
TGCAGTGCTCCTGACAGGGCTAATGAGCAGTTCTTC
>TRBV9|12|TRBJ2-7|few|-
CASSVAMSEQYF
TGTGCCAGCAGCGTAGCGATGAGCGAGCAGTACTTC
>TRBV4-3|15|TRBJ2-5|few|TRBD1
CASSQSRQGQETQYF
TGCGCCAGCAGCCAAAGCCGACAGGGCCAAGAGACCCAGTACTTC
>TRBV20-1|13|TRBJ2-3|many|TRBD2
CSAPTSGTDTQYF
TGCAGTGCCCCCACTAGCGGCACAGATACGCAGTATTTT
>TRBV20-1|14|TRBJ1-1|few|-
CSAVTAGMNTEAFF
TGCAGTGCTGTTACGGCGGGAATGAACACTGAAGCTTTCTTT
>TRBV5-1|15|TRBJ2-1|few|TRBD1
CASSLQQGAWDEQFF
TGCGCCAGCAGCTTGCAGCAGGGGGCGTGGGATGAGCAGTTCTTC
>TRBV27|18|TRBJ2-2|-|TRBD2
CASSFGTSGGAITGELFF
TGTGCCAGCAGTTTCGGGACTAGCGGGGGGGCCATCACCGGGGAGCTGTTTTTT
>TRBV28|13|TRBJ1-2|-|TRBD1
CASSSRQGSGYTF
TGTGCCAGCAGTTCGAGACAGGGGAGTGGCTACACCTTC
>TRBV11-3|11|TRBJ2-5|-|-
CASSTVGTQYF
TGTGCCAGCAGCACAGTGGGGACCCAGTACTTC
>TRBV20-1|16|TRBJ1-5|few|-
CSARVWDGISNQPQHF
TGCAGTGCTAGAGTTTGGGACGGAATTAGCAATCAGCCCCAGCATTTT
>TRBV4-2|14|TRBJ2-7|-|TRBD1
CASSRRDREGEQYF
TGTGCCAGCAGCCGCCGGGACAGGGAGGGGGAGCAGTACTTC
>TRBV5-1|17|TRBJ2-5|-|-
CASSLGVAGAPQETQYF
TGCGCCAGCAGCTTGGGGGTGGCGGGGGCCCCCCAGGAGACCCAGTACTTC
>TRBV6-5|15|TRBJ1-1|-|-
CATTGGLGMNTEAFF
TGTGCCACCACGGGGGGCCTTGGGATGAACACTGAAGCTTTCTTT
>TRBV11-2|14|TRBJ2-7|few|-
CASSSTGISHEQYF
TGTGCCAGCAGCTCGACCGGGATTTCCCACGAGCAGTACTTC
>TRBV6-2/TRBV6-3|14|TRBJ1-1|-|-
CASSYLTFNTEAFF
TGTGCCAGCAGTTATCTGACTTTCAACACTGAAGCTTTCTTT
>TRBV10-3|14|TRBJ1-1|few|-
CAISATGKGTEAFF
TGTGCCATCAGCGCAACAGGGAAGGGGACTGAAGCTTTCTTT
>TRBV7-2|16|TRBJ2-2|-|TRBD1
CASSRPGQEYTGELFF
TGTGCCAGCAGCCGACCGGGACAGGAGTATACCGGGGAGCTGTTTTTT